This TCR beta chain was documented in a study of CD8 T cells in Susac syndrome. This clonotype has just a few counts. Reverse transcription of about 0.45 to 1 ug RNA was carried out with random hexamers. TCRdb itself ran the immunoSEQ multiplex PCR reads through MiXCR, one entry per CDR3 protein. The sample has about 94,000 distinct CDR3 sequences, 85% to 95% seen once. Sequenced material: CD4+ T cells from PBMCs. The clonotype was recovered from a human donor with Susac syndrome.

The CDR3, as DNA: TGCAGTGCTAGACCTAGGGCAGAGACCCAGTACTTC. Amino acid sequence: CSARPRAETQYF. The genes are TRBV20-1 and TRBJ2-5, with D unclear. Trimming shortened V by 2 bases and J by 4 bases, and 8 bases separated the two germline ends. The CDR3 covers 12 residues. Germline-derived CDR1 and CDR2 are DFQATT and SNEGSKA (reference sequence).